This T cell receptor (beta chain) was found in a study of shared clonotypes between healthy human individuals. The trim removed 6 bases at V and 8 bases at J, leaving 12 bases unmatched. Per germline, CDR1 WSHSY and CDR2 SAAADI. The CDR3 loop spans 15 amino acids. Nashville, Tennessee was home to all donors, who were Caucasian adults. Over several immunoSEQ plates, each subset's genomic DNA was distributed in even portions. This table comes from immunoSEQ multiplex PCR, and its TCRdb copy is limited to in-frame clones, with some not included. The sample carries 2 million to 3 million clones, around 90% recorded once.

J is TRBJ1-4 and V is TRBV10-2; TRBD1 matches at 7 bases. The clonotype was recovered from a man aged 18-30 years in good health. Sequenced material: naive CD4+ T cells sorted from blood. Subset here: CD45RA+ positively selected. DNA of the CDR3: TGCGCCAGCAGCAGAACAGGGGTTACGGGGGAAAAACTGTTTTTT. As protein: CASSRTGVTGEKLFF.